This entry describes one T cell receptor beta chain. The CDR3 spans 14 residues. The V end was cut by 7 bases, the J end by 0 bases, with 12 bases between. Germline-derived CDR1 and CDR2 are SGDLS and YYNGEE. This sample stems from a study of blood T cell repertoires in COVID-19. The table came from immunoSEQ multiplex PCR; TCRdb's copy has only in-frame clones and leaves some out. This sample has about 360,000 clones; roughly 87% occur once, and the top ten carry around 1.9%. The sequenced sample was PBMCs or T cells enriched from blood (not recorded which). The chain is built from TRBV9 and TRBJ2-3; a possible D gene is TRBD2 (5 bases). This clonotype originated in a woman aged 35 to 49 with acute COVID-19. The CDR3 nucleotides are TGTGCCAGCGGACTTCACGCTAGCACAGATACGCAGTATTTT. This codes for CASGLHASTDTQYF.